What follows is one T cell receptor beta chain and its context. This sample is part of a study of cytomegalovirus exposure and HLA in healthy donors. PCR was performed using 60 Vbeta and 13 Jbeta primers. Sequencing was performed with immunoSEQ multiplex PCR; in TCRdb, only in-frame clones are kept and a portion is missing. The sample includes under 200,000 clones, over 75% of them seen just once. Per germline, CDR1 SGHTS and CDR2 YDEGEE. V lost 0 bases, J lost 3 bases, and 7 bases lay in between. The CDR3 is 14 residues long. The specimen was PBMCs. The receptor's source is a woman aged 45-65 years in good health and CMV-seropositive. This sequence joins TRBV5-8 and TRBJ1-5; D is unresolved. CDR3 amino acids: CASSLVAHNQPQHF. The CDR3 DNA is TGTGCCAGCAGCTTGGTGGCCCACAATCAGCCCCAGCATTTT. Based on the CDR3 plus reference TRBV5-8 and TRBJ1-5, the full variable domain is EAGVTQSPTHLIKTRGQQATLRCSPISGHTSVYWYQQALGLGLQFLLWYDEGEERNRGNFPPRFSGRQFPNYSSELNVNALELEDSALYLCASSLVAHNQPQHFGDGTRLSIL.